Each of the 19 T cell receptor beta chains below was sequenced from the same sample in a study of beta chain features in type 1 diabetes. Findings of the study overall: Type 1 diabetes patients had TCRB CDR3s that were shorter (moderately but significantly so) in all four CD4+ subsets.

Expressed TCRB transcripts were sequenced because the entire RNA isolate underwent reverse transcription. TCRdb's table, derived via immunoSEQ multiplex PCR, lists solely in-frame clones and lacks some. The profile shows 85,000 to 110,000 clones, under 30% of them singletons. For these TCRs, the target antigens are not known. Sequencing was done on a sample of central memory CD4+ T cells from blood. The receptors here all came from a woman aged 18-29 years with type 1 diabetes.

This clone was seen a few times. The chain links TRBV18 to TRBJ1-1, with D possibly being TRBD1 (6 bases). The CDR3 spans 13 residues. Trimming left V 6 bases short and J 4 bases short, with 12 bases between. The germline V gene has CDR1 KGHSH and CDR2 LQKENI. CDR3 sequence reads: CASSTGLGTEAFF. The CDR3 coding sequence is TGTGCCAGCTCTACAGGGTTGGGCACTGAAGCTTTCTTT.

This rearrangement joins TRBV4-3 to TRBJ1-2, with 7 positions matching TRBD1. This CDR3 is 17 amino acids long. V was pared by 1 base and J by 8 bases, with 16 bases of the junction left unmatched. The germline gives CDR1 LGHNA, CDR2 YSLEER. CDR3 protein: CASSQGLYGLQGGGYTF. DNA of the CDR3: TGCGCCAGCAGCCAAGGGCTATACGGCCTCCAAGGGGGCGGCTACACCTTC.

The rearrangement uses TRBV2 and TRBJ1-1, with D possibly TRBD1 on 5 matching bases. The V end lost 4 bases, the J end lost 6 bases, and 15 bases lay between the germline ends. This CDR3 comprises 14 residues. The germline V gene has CDR1 SNHLY and CDR2 FYNNEI. CDR3 DNA sequence: TGTGCCAGCAGTGCGACGACAAAAGGGGCTGAAGCTTTCTTT. It codes for CASSATTKGAEAFF.

The V gene is TRBV28, the J gene TRBJ1-1, with a weak D call TRBD1 (6 bases). Deletions cut 5 bases from V and 8 bases from J, with 18 bases between. CDR3 length equals 14 residues. The germline CDR1 and CDR2 sequences are MDHEN and SYDVKM. As DNA, the CDR3 is TGTGCCAGCAGTCCTCATACAGGGCCTGAGGAAGCTTTCTTT. It codes for CASSPHTGPEEAFF.

This clone was picked up one time. The genes are TRBV11-2 and TRBJ2-3, with 7 bases matching TRBD1. Germline V gene lookup returns CDR1 SGHAT and CDR2 FQNNGV. V shed 4 bases and J 6 bases; nucleotides not matched to a gene: 1. The CDR3 spans 12 residues. CDR3 region: CASSSQGDTQYF. CDR3 in DNA: TGTGCCAGCAGCTCACAGGGGGATACGCAGTATTTT.

The genes are TRBV10-3 and TRBJ2-7; D is perhaps TRBD2 (7 bases). Trimming cost V 0 bases and J 2 bases, with 14 bases left between them. Germline CDR1 reads ENHRY; CDR2 reads SYGVKD. This CDR3 has 16 residues. The CDR3 loop reads CAISESGGGSPYEQYF. CDR3 bases: TGTGCCATCAGTGAGTCGGGGGGCGGGAGCCCCTACGAGCAGTACTTC.

The CDR3 loop is CAWSVLGGGSGNTIYF. The CDR3 coding sequence is TGTGCCTGGAGTGTACTTGGGGGGGGTAGTGGAAACACCATATATTTT. The rearrangement uses TRBV30 and TRBJ1-3; D might be TRBD1 (5 bases). The germline V gene has CDR1 GTSNPN and CDR2 SVGIG (reference sequence). The CDR3 totals 16 residues. V lost 0 bases, J lost 3 bases, and 15 bases lay in between.

The CDR3 coding sequence is TGTGCCAGCAGCTTAAGTACAGGGGGCAAAGACACTGAAGCTTTCTTT. Its protein product is CASSLSTGGKDTEAFF. The chain uses TRBV7-9 and TRBJ1-1; 9 bases match TRBD1. V gave up 2 bases and J gave up 3 bases; unmatched junction bases: 7. This CDR3 is 16 amino acids long. Germline CDR1 is SEHNR and CDR2 is FQNEAQ (reference sequence).

Written as DNA, the CDR3 is TGTGCCAGCAGTGATCTAGAAGCCTACAATGAGCAGTTCTTC. This sequence encodes CASSDLEAYNEQFF. V is TRBV2 and J is TRBJ2-1; no clear D gene. The ends were cut back, 3 bases at V and 2 bases at J, with 8 bases in the middle. This CDR3 contains 14 residues. Germline loops: CDR1 SNHLY, CDR2 FYNNEI.

The rearrangement uses TRBV5-1 and TRBJ2-5; a weak D match, TRBD2 (5 bases). V lost 2 bases to trimming and J lost 6 bases, with 11 bases between them. This CDR3 region has 13 residues. The germline V gene encodes CDR1 SGHRS and CDR2 YFSETQ. DNA for the CDR3: TGCGCCAGCAGCTTTGACCCGGGGAAGACCCAGTACTTC. Protein product: CASSFDPGKTQYF.

V usage is TRBV6-1 and J usage is TRBJ2-3, with a possible D match to TRBD2 (7 bases). Deletions cut 8 bases from V and 4 bases from J, with 19 bases between. CDR3 length equals 15 residues. Per the germline V gene, CDR1 is MNHNS and CDR2 is SASEGT. CDR3 residues: CASLLEGGRPDTQYF. The CDR3 region has the DNA TGTGCCAGCCTCCTTGAGGGGGGGCGCCCAGATACGCAGTATTTT.

The rearrangement links TRBV18 to TRBJ2-1; TRBD2 might be the D (5 bases). In germline, CDR1 is KGHSH, CDR2 LQKENI. This CDR3 spans 15 amino acids. Trimming took 6 bases from V and 0 from J, leaving 12 bases between them. CDR3 in DNA: TGTGCCAGCTCGCCGGGAACGAGCTCCTACAATGAGCAGTTCTTC. Translation gives CASSPGTSSYNEQFF.

This clone was detected a few times. The chain couples TRBV7-3 to TRBJ2-3; D is undetermined. Germline CDR1 reads SGHTA; CDR2 reads FQGTGA. V lost 0 bases, J lost 0 bases, and 4 bases lay in between. There are 14 residues in the CDR3. CDR3 DNA: TGTGCCAGCAGCTTAACGGCTAGCACAGATACGCAGTATTTT. This encodes CASSLTASTDTQYF.

This clone was observed once. The rearrangement joins TRBV11-2 to TRBJ2-1, with 11 nucleotides matching TRBD2. V lost 4 bases and J lost 7; bases outside the gene matches: 9. The length of the CDR3 is 16 residues. Germline values: CDR1 SGHAT, CDR2 FQNNGV. The CDR3 DNA is TGTGCCAGCAGCTCATTAGCGGGAGGGCCGGGGAATGAGCAGTTCTTC. This encodes CASSSLAGGPGNEQFF. The variable domain in full, completed from reference TRBV11-2 and TRBJ2-1, reads EAGVAQSPRYKIIEKRQSVAFWCNPISGHATLYWYQQILGQGPKLLIQFQNNGVVDDSQLPKDRFSAERLKGVDSTLKIQPAKLEDSAVYLCASSSLAGGPGNEQFFGPGTRLTVL.

V usage is TRBV30 and J usage is TRBJ1-2; possibly TRBD1 for D (5 bases). The germline V and J ends were trimmed by 2 bases and 8 bases, with 18 bases remaining between them. This CDR3 has 14 residues. Germline CDR1 GTSNPN, CDR2 SVGIG (reference sequence). CDR3 DNA sequence: TGTGCCTGGAGTCCCTATATAGGGGTTCTGGGCTACACCTTC. Its protein is CAWSPYIGVLGYTF. Full variable domain (outside the CDR3, taken from reference TRBV30 and TRBJ1-2): SQTIHQWPATLVQPVGSPLSLECTVEGTSNPNLYWYRQAAGRGLQLLFYSVGIGQISSEVPQNLSASRPQDRQFILSSKKLLLSDSGFYLCAWSPYIGVLGYTFGSGTRLTVV.

The gene calls are TRBV5-6 and TRBJ1-5, with a tentative D call TRBD1 (5 bases). Germline CDR1 SGHDT, CDR2 YYEEEE. V was trimmed by 0 bases and J by 3 bases, leaving 7 bases between them. There are 14 residues in the CDR3. CDR3 in DNA: TGTGCCAGCAGCTTGGAAGGGGCCAATCAGCCCCAGCATTTT. This sequence encodes CASSLEGANQPQHF.

By sample fraction, this clone is medium-sized (0.01 to 0.1%). The chain carries TRBV28 and TRBJ1-2; 7 bases match TRBD1. The trim removed 4 bases at V and 2 bases at J, leaving 7 bases unmatched. The CDR3 sequence is 15 residues long. Per the germline V gene, CDR1 is MDHEN and CDR2 is SYDVKM. CDR3 protein: CASSSLTGKNYGYTF. The CDR3 DNA sequence: TGTGCCAGCAGTTCCCTGACAGGGAAGAACTATGGCTACACCTTC.

Regarding this clone: Its ends do not fully match the called genes, so a read error is possible. The chain links TRBV30 to TRBJ1-5; unclear D gene. Per the germline V gene, CDR1 is GTSNPN and CDR2 is SVGIG (reference sequence). CDR3 length: 15 amino acids. CDR3 protein: CAWSPPGPSNRPQHF. The CDR3 DNA is TGTGCCTGGAGTCCTCCAGGACCTAGCAATCGGCCCCAGCATTTT.

The rearrangement uses TRBV9 and TRBJ2-3, with D tentatively TRBD1 (8 bases). The length of the CDR3 is 15 residues. With 3 bases removed from V and 1 base from J, the gap between germline ends came to 12 bases. Germline V lookup: CDR1 SGDLS, CDR2 YYNGEE. Here the CDR3 reads CASSATGGGTDTQYF. The CDR3 DNA is TGTGCCAGCAGCGCTACAGGGGGGGGCACAGATACGCAGTATTTT.